The 14 T cell receptor beta chains reported below all come from one sample, sequenced in a study of T-cell reconstitution after alpha-beta-depleted transplantation in children. Findings and limits, study-wide: A year had passed since transplant, and T-cell counts and diversity by then came mostly from newly produced T cells.

Unique molecular identifiers were used to barcode this TCRbeta library. TCRdb re-analysed the PCR reads in MiXCR, keeping a single row per CDR3 protein. In the table there are 250,000 to 300,000 distinct CDR3 sequences, just over 7.5% of which are singletons. No antigen has been identified for these receptors. Sequenced here: peripheral blood, sampled 360 days after TCRalphabeta/CD19-depleted stem cell transplant. The receptors were sampled from a female patient between 2 and 15 years old who had a stem cell transplant for Fanconi anemia, so the T cells may come from the graft donor.

This clonotype appeared many times. The chain is built from TRBV5-1 and TRBJ2-1, with D unclear. Per germline, CDR1 SGHRS and CDR2 YFSETQ. With 0 bases removed from V and 3 bases from J, the gap between germline ends came to 7 bases. This CDR3 region has 14 residues. CDR3 DNA sequence: TGCGCCAGCAGCTTGGTTATGGACTACAATGAGCAGTTCTTC. It is translated as CASSLVMDYNEQFF.

In its sample, this clonotype was seen many times. CDR3 sequence: CASSSPGEWEQFF. The CDR3 nucleotides read TGTGCCAGCAGCTCCCCCGGGGAATGGGAGCAGTTCTTC. The chain links TRBV5-6 to TRBJ2-1; tentatively, D is TRBD2 (5 bases). Between the trimmed V and J ends, which lost 3 bases and 10 bases, there was a span of 14 bases. The CDR3 is made up of 13 amino acids. Per germline, CDR1 SGHDT and CDR2 YYEEEE.

This clonotype was seen repeatedly, ten times or more. The chain combines TRBV12-3 or TRBV12-4 with TRBJ2-1, with no clear D. The CDR3 totals 13 residues. V lost 3 bases and J 10 bases, leaving 13 bases between the germline ends. The DNA of the CDR3 is TGTGCCAGCAGTTTGGCTGGTGGGCACGAGCAGTTCTTC. This codes for CASSLAGGHEQFF.

This clonotype showed up many times. This chain connects TRBV12-3 or TRBV12-4 to TRBJ1-1; possibly TRBD1 for D (5 bases). The ends were cut back, 5 bases at V and 4 bases at J, with 11 bases in the middle. The CDR3 totals 13 residues. CDR3 sequence reads: CASSPRVGTEAFF. The CDR3 DNA reads TGTGCCAGCAGTCCCAGGGTGGGCACTGAAGCTTTCTTT.

The CDR3 DNA follows: TGTGCAGGCGGACGATTCAGCGACTCGGAGAATGAGCAGTTCTTC. Translated, it gives CAGGRFSDSENEQFF. J is TRBJ2-1 and V is TRBV2; no clear D. Germline lookup yields CDR1 SNHLY and CDR2 FYNNEI. This CDR3 is 15 amino acids long. The whole variable domain, remainder taken from reference TRBV2 and TRBJ2-1, is EPEVTQTPSHQVTQMGQEVILRCVPISNHLYFYWYRQILGQKVEFLVSFYNNEISEKSEIFDDQFSVERPDGSNFTLKIRSTKLEDSAMYFCAGGRFSDSENEQFFGPGTRLTVL.

The chain carries TRBV20-1 and TRBJ2-2, with a weak D call TRBD1 (5 bases). The CDR3 consists of 14 residues. Trimming removed 6 bases from V and 0 bases from J, with 11 bases in between. The germline gives CDR1 DFQATT, CDR2 SNEGSKA (reference sequence). In nucleotides, the CDR3 is TGCAGTGCCCTCGGACACGCGAACACCGGGGAGCTGTTTTTT. Translating it yields CSALGHANTGELFF.

In this sample, this clonotype turned up a few times. The chain recombines TRBV5-1 with TRBJ2-3, with D possibly matching TRBD2 (6 bases). Trimming took 0 bases from V and 0 from J, leaving 11 bases between them. Germline V gene lookup returns CDR1 SGHRS and CDR2 YFSETQ. CDR3 size: 16 residues. The CDR3 loop reads CASSLGLATSTDTQYF. DNA of the CDR3: TGCGCCAGCAGCTTGGGCCTAGCGACTAGCACAGATACGCAGTATTTT.

This clonotype was observed at least ten times. The chain is built from TRBV7-8 and TRBJ1-1; 12 bases map to TRBD1. CDR3 length: 15 residues. The V segment lost 8 bases and the J segment 2 bases; nucleotides outside the gene matches: 6. Germline lookup yields CDR1 SGHVS and CDR2 FQNEAQ. DNA for the CDR3: TGTGCCAGCCGGGGACAGGGGGCGAAAAACACTGAAGCTTTCTTT. This translates into CASRGQGAKNTEAFF.

In its sample, this clonotype was seen many times. This rearrangement joins TRBV7-8 to TRBJ1-3, with D hard to call. This CDR3 has 16 amino acids. V gave up 1 base and J gave up 3 bases, with 13 bases separating them. Germline V CDR1 and CDR2: SGHVS, FQNEAQ. The CDR3 here is CASSLVGQGIGNTIYF. CDR3 coding DNA: TGTGCCAGCAGCTTAGTGGGCCAAGGGATTGGAAACACCATATATTTT.

This clonotype was picked up a small number of times. V is TRBV7-9 and J is TRBJ2-1; TRBD1 is a possible D gene (6 bases). This CDR3 region has 15 residues. Germline CDR1 reads SEHNR; CDR2 reads FQNEAQ (reference sequence). Between the trimmed V and J ends, which lost 5 bases and 0 bases, there was a span of 11 bases. The CDR3 sequence: CASSPNRASYNEQFF. The CDR3 DNA reads as TGTGCCAGCAGCCCCAACAGGGCCTCCTACAATGAGCAGTTCTTC.

This clonotype was found many times. V and J are TRBV4-2 and TRBJ1-1, with 8 bases aligning to TRBD1. There are 15 residues in the CDR3. The J segment lost 5 bases and the V segment lost 3 bases, leaving 8 bases of the junction unmatched. Per the germline V gene, CDR1 is LGHNA and CDR2 is YNFKEQ. CDR3 DNA sequence: TGTGCCAGCAGCCAGCCGGACAGGGAAAAGACTGAAGCTTTCTTT. This sequence encodes CASSQPDREKTEAFF.

This clonotype was counted ten times or more. The J gene is TRBJ2-3, the V gene TRBV5-1; the D is unclear. V was clipped by 9 bases and J by 0 bases, with 14 bases between them. CDR1 is SGHRS, CDR2 YFSETQ, per germline. CDR3 length equals 14 residues. For the CDR3, the DNA is TGCGCCACCACCGGTTTGGGCAGCACAGATACGCAGTATTTT. Protein: CATTGLGSTDTQYF.

This clonotype was seen a few times. The chain is built from TRBV29-1 and TRBJ1-1; D unclear. The germline CDR1 and CDR2 sequences are SQVTM and ANQGSEA. Trimming cost V 7 bases and J 8 bases, with 14 bases left between them. CDR3 length: 11 amino acids. CDR3 protein: CSAAPTTEAFF. The CDR3 nucleotides read TGCAGCGCCGCGCCAACGACAGAAGCTTTCTTT.

V usage is TRBV6-2 or TRBV6-3 and J usage is TRBJ2-7; D is unresolved. This CDR3 region has 15 residues. In germline, CDR1 is MNHEY, CDR2 SVGEGT. Trimming took 2 bases from V and 3 from J, leaving 14 bases between them. The DNA of the CDR3 is TGTGCCAGCAGTTACGCTGGGGTCACCAGCTACGAGCAGTACTTC. Amino acid sequence: CASSYAGVTSYEQYF.